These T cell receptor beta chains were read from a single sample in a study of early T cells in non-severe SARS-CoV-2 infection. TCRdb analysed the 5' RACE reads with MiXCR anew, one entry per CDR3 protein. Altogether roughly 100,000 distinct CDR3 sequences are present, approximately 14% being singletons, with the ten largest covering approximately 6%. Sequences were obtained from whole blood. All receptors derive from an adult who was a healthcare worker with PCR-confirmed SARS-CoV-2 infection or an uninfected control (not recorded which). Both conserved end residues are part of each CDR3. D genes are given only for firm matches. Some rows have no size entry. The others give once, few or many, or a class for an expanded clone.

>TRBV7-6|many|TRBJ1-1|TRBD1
CASSLGTGIAFF
TGTGCCAGCAGCTTAGGGACAGGGATAGCTTTCTTT
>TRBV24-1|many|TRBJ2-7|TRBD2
CATAKGTSSYEQYF
TGTGCCACCGCAAAAGGGACTAGCTCCTACGAGCAGTACTTC
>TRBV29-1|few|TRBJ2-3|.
CSVAFSNTQYF
TGCAGCGTTGCCTTCTCAAATACGCAGTATTTT
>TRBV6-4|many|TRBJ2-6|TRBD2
CASSASGSSGANVLTF
TGTGCCAGCAGTGCTAGCGGGAGCTCTGGGGCCAACGTCCTGACTTTC
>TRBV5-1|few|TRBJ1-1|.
CASSFSMNTEAFF
TGCGCCAGCAGCTTCAGTATGAACACTGAAGCTTTCTTT
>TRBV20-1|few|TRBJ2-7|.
CSARLGGATTYEQYF
TGCAGTGCCAGACTAGGGGGGGCGACTACCTACGAGCAGTACTTC
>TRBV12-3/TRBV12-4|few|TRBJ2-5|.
CATGLADQETQYF
TGTGCCACCGGATTAGCGGATCAAGAGACCCAGTACTTC
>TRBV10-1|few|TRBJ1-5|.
CASCTGIEEPQHF
TGCGCCAGCTGCACAGGGATCGAGGAGCCCCAGCATTTT
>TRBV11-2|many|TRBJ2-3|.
CASSLFQGSDTQYF
TGTGCCAGCAGCTTATTTCAGGGTTCAGATACGCAGTATTTT
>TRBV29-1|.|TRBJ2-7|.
CSVTGDSYEQYF
TGCAGCGTTACCGGAGACTCCTACGAGCAGTACTTC
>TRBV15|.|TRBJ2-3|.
CATSRGGPADTQYF
TGTGCCACCAGCAGAGGGGGCCCGGCAGATACGCAGTATTTT
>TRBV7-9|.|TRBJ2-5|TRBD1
CASSRTGMMLYQETQYF
TGTGCCAGCAGCCGGACAGGAATGATGCTGTACCAAGAGACCCAGTACTTC
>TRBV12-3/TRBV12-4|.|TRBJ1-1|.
CDSSLRVRVDTEAFF
TGTGACAGCAGTTTAAGGGTCAGGGTGGACACTGAAGCTTTCTTT
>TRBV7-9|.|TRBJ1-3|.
CASRNEMSGNTIYF
TGTGCCAGCAGAAACGAGATGTCTGGAAACACCATATATTTT
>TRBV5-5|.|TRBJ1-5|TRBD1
CASSFDRVGHQPQHF
TGTGCCAGCAGCTTTGACAGGGTCGGGCACCAGCCCCAGCATTTT
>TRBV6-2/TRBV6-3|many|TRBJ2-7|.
CASRTAPTYEQYF
TGTGCCAGCAGGACAGCCCCGACCTACGAGCAGTACTTC
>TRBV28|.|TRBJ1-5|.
CASSTGSNQPQHF
TGTGCCAGCAGCACAGGGAGCAATCAGCCCCAGCATTTT
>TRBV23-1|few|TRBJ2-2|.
CASIRGVPANTGELFF
TGCGCCTCCATCAGGGGGGTGCCAGCGAACACCGGGGAGCTGTTTTTT
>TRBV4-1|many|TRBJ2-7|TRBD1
CASSQMPGQGLWQYF
TGCGCCAGCAGTCAAATGCCGGGACAGGGTTTATGGCAGTACTTC
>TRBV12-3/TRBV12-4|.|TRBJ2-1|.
CASNQGRGEQFF
TGTGCCAGCAACCAGGGTAGGGGTGAGCAGTTCTTC
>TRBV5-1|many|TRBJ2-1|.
CASSPRFREGSYNEQFF
TGCGCCAGCAGCCCCCGTTTTCGGGAAGGTTCCTACAATGAGCAGTTCTTC
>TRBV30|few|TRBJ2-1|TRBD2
CAWGPGLAGGPASYNEQFF
TGTGCCTGGGGCCCGGGGCTAGCGGGAGGGCCTGCTTCCTACAATGAGCAGTTCTTC
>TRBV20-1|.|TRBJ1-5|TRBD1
CSAGQGAAQPQHF
TGCAGTGCTGGACAGGGAGCGGCTCAGCCCCAGCATTTT
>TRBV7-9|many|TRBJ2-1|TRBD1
CASSLQGQGDNEQFF
TGTGCCAGCAGCTTGCAGGGACAGGGGGACAATGAGCAGTTCTTC
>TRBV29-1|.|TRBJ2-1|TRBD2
CSVGGGSSYNEQFF
TGCAGCGTCGGTGGCGGGAGCTCCTACAATGAGCAGTTCTTC
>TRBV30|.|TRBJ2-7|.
CAWRKTYNYEQYF
TGTGCCTGGAGGAAGACTTACAACTACGAGCAGTACTTC
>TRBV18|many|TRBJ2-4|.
CASSPKDQKNIQYF
TGTGCCAGCTCACCAAAGGACCAGAAAAACATTCAGTACTTC
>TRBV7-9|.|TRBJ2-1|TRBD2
CASSSSGGNQFF
TGTGCCAGCAGCTCGTCCGGGGGGAACCAGTTCTTC
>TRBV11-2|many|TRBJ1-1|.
CASSLTRDLRTTEAFF
TGTGCCAGCAGCTTAACCCGGGACCTCAGAACCACTGAAGCTTTCTTT
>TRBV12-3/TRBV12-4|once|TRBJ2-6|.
CASAAVTSGANVLTF
TGTGCCAGCGCCGCGGTTACCTCTGGGGCCAACGTCCTGACTTTC
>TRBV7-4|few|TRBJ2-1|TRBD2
CASSLSGSTEQFF
TGTGCCAGCAGCTTAAGCGGGAGTACTGAGCAGTTCTTC
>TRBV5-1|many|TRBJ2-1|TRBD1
CASSLALDRYNEQFF
TGCGCCAGCAGCTTGGCCCTGGACAGGTACAATGAGCAGTTCTTC
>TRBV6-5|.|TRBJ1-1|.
CASSYRANTEAFF
TGTGCCAGCAGTTACAGGGCGAACACTGAAGCTTTCTTT
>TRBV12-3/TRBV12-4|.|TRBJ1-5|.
CASKGFNSNQPQHF
TGTGCCAGCAAGGGGTTCAATAGCAATCAGCCCCAGCATTTT
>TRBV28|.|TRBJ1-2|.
CASTFYGYTF
TGTGCCAGCACATTCTATGGCTACACCTTC
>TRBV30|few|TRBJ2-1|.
CAWSLGPSEQFF
TGTGCCTGGAGCCTAGGCCCCTCTGAGCAGTTCTTC
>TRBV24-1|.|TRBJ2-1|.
CATSFGANEQFF
TGTGCCACCTCTTTTGGGGCCAATGAGCAGTTCTTC
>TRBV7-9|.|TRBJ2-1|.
CASSPRDNEQFF
TGTGCCAGCAGCCCTAGGGACAATGAGCAGTTCTTC
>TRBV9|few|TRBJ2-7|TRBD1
CASSTRTGEEQYF
TGTGCCAGCAGCACACGGACAGGGGAGGAGCAGTACTTC
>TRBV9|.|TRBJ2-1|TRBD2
CASSPGTSGTNEQFF
TGTGCCAGCAGCCCCGGGACTAGCGGGACCAATGAGCAGTTCTTC
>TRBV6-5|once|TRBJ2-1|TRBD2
CASSSLASGPNNEQFF
TGTGCCAGCAGCTCCCTTGCTAGCGGGCCGAACAATGAGCAGTTCTTC
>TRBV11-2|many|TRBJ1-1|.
CASRTKNTEAFF
TGTGCCAGCAGGACGAAGAACACTGAAGCTTTCTTT
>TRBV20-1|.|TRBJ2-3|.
CSAKAGPGDTQYF
TGCAGTGCGAAGGCGGGGCCGGGGGATACGCAGTATTTT
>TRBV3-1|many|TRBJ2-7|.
CASSQDHLSLEQYF
TGTGCCAGCAGCCAAGACCACCTCAGCCTCGAGCAGTACTTC
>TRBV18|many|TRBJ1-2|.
CASSPGQVNYGYTF
TGTGCCAGCTCACCGGGGCAGGTGAACTATGGCTACACCTTC
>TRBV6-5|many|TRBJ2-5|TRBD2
CASIELAGAQETQYF
TGTGCCAGCATTGAATTAGCGGGGGCCCAAGAGACCCAGTACTTC
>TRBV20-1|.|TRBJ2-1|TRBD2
CSARDGKRETEQFF
TGCAGTGCTAGAGACGGGAAGCGGGAGACTGAGCAGTTCTTC
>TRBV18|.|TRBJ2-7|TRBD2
CASSVSSGAPYEQYF
TGTGCCAGCTCAGTTAGTAGCGGGGCTCCCTACGAGCAGTACTTC
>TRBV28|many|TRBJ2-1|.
CASSLSSYNEQFF
TGTGCCAGCAGTTTAAGCTCCTACAATGAGCAGTTCTTC
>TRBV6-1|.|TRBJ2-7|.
CASSGRQAHYEQYF
TGTGCCAGCAGTGGGAGACAGGCCCACTACGAGCAGTACTTC
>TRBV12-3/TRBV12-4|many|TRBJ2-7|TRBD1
CASSPIDRAYEQYF
TGTGCCAGCAGTCCGATTGACAGGGCCTACGAGCAGTACTTC
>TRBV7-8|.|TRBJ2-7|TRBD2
CASSLASAGAIYEQYF
TGTGCCAGCAGCTTAGCCTCTGCGGGAGCAATCTACGAGCAGTACTTC
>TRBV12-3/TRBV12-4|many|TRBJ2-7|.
CASSLETSLEQYF
TGTGCCAGCAGTTTAGAGACGTCGCTCGAGCAGTACTTC